The entry below gives a single TCR beta chain sequence along with its context. Measured with immunoSEQ multiplex PCR; TCRdb has only the in-frame clones, and not every one. The sample includes some 80,000 clones, around 94% of them seen just once. The sample belongs to a study of technical replicates of blood from several donors. This CDR3 has 16 amino acids. With 4 bases clipped from V and 1 base from J, the junction kept 10 bases outside the gene matches. Germline V lookup: CDR1 PRHDT, CDR2 FYEKMQ (reference sequence). The V and J genes are TRBV13 and TRBJ2-7; 7 bases line up with TRBD2. The source material was T cells isolated from PBMCs. The receptor comes from a human donor in good health. DNA of the CDR3: TGTGCCAGCAGCTCTACACCAGGGAGGGGATCCTACGAGCAGTACTTC. Translated, it gives CASSSTPGRGSYEQYF.